Listed below are T cell receptor beta chains from one sample, sequenced in a study of beta chain features in type 1 diabetes. TCRdb keeps only in-frame clones here, not all; method: immunoSEQ multiplex PCR. Of hundreds of thousands of clones listed, about 14% are singletons. The sequenced material came from central memory CD4+ T cells from blood. These receptors all stem from a man younger than 40 in good health. The CDR3 runs from the conserved cysteine through the conserved F or W. Each record gives: J gene, V gene, CDR3 protein.

>TRBJ2-1|TRBV11-2
CASSLTGSNSYNEQFF
>TRBJ2-1|TRBV30
CAWSRDSYNEQFF
>TRBJ2-1|TRBV4-1
CASRQGWGHEQFF
>TRBJ2-3|TRBV7-2
CASSLAPGLADTQYF
>TRBJ2-5|TRBV4-3
CASSQDYAAARFTQYF
>TRBJ2-5|TRBV11-3
CASSQMGLSDF
>TRBJ1-4|TRBV4-3
CASSQDIGSSGEKLFF
>TRBJ2-5|TRBV7-9
CASSSFIGGEETQYF
>TRBJ1-1|TRBV27
CASSSRGVAEAFF
>TRBJ2-7|TRBV4-3
CASSQSFVLAGGTSSYEQYF
>TRBJ1-2|TRBV30
CAWSLAGANGYTF
>TRBJ2-1|TRBV5-1
CASSLARSEQFF
>TRBJ1-2|TRBV5-1
CASSLDGRGDYGYTF
>TRBJ1-2|TRBV6-5
CASSYRGGYGYTF
>TRBJ2-1|TRBV18
CASSPLETDEQFF
>TRBJ1-4|TRBV7-8
CASSSPRAGWEKLFF
>TRBJ2-1|TRBV6-1
CASSVRDTVDEQFF
>TRBJ1-1|TRBV5-4
CASSGADRANTEAFF
>TRBJ1-2|TRBV29-1
CSVGPGLNYGYTF
>TRBJ2-2|TRBV15
CATRRTSGASNTGELFF
>TRBJ2-3|TRBV7-9
CASSLQGTTDTQYF
>TRBJ2-3|TRBV15
CATSRDTDTQYF
>TRBJ2-7|TRBV14
CASSQDVRREQYF
>TRBJ2-3|TRBV27
CASSPPSLPRTDTQYF
>TRBJ2-2|TRBV5-1
CASRRTVRYTGELFF
>TRBJ1-2|TRBV18
CASSPPLALTKDGYTF
>TRBJ2-7|TRBV2
CASRADRGQSYEQYF
>TRBJ2-5|TRBV5-6
CASSFGGSTETQYF
>TRBJ2-5|TRBV14
CASRRDPEATQYF